The clone carrying this TCR beta chain was counted a single time. This sample was included in a study of blood T cell repertoires in COVID-19. Study-wide context: COVID-19 samples from acute and convalescent phases originated in the United States, Italy and Spain. PBMCs, B-cell-depleted T cells, or T cells provided the cDNA or gDNA that made up the material.

Germline loops: CDR1 SGHVS, CDR2 FQNEAQ. Trimming pared 4 bases from V and 1 base from J, leaving 19 bases between. The CDR3 is 17 amino acids. Per the original methods: Nucleated cell counts were estimated from reference gene primer amplification. Sequenced by immunoSEQ multiplex PCR; TCRdb stores in-frame clones only, minus some. That table supplies the V and J calls and clone size; D and trimming were determined from the DNA. The sample holds roughly 77,000 clones; around 77% are singletons and the top ten take around 9.4%. V gene TRBV7-8 combines with J gene TRBJ1-2; maybe TRBD1 (6 bases). The source is a human donor in a cohort sampled during active COVID-19. Sequencing input: peripheral blood. Here the CDR3 DNA reads TGTGCCAGCAGCTCCGGACAGCGTCACCTTCATAACTATGGCTACACCTTC. Residues: CASSSGQRHLHNYGYTF.